The 5 T cell receptor beta chains below were found in one sample sequenced in a study of blood T cells in healthy people across ages. A second PCR of 7 to 11 cycles used a sample-barcoded 5' primer and a J-beta primer mix. TCRdb independently ran MiXCR on the 5' RACE reads; one entry per CDR3 protein. The sample has about 930,000 distinct CDR3 sequences; under 35% are singletons. These records were also assigned to another study, of T cells of mothers and their children.

Specimen: blood. Receptor source: a woman between 40 and 50 years old in good health.

On this clonotype itself: The junction shows a germline mismatch at one end, possibly a read error. This rearrangement joins TRBV7-7 to TRBJ2-6; TRBD1 might be the D (5 bases). Per germline, CDR1 SSHAT and CDR2 FNYEAQ (reference sequence). This CDR3 comprises 15 residues. The CDR3 loop is CASSSDISGANVRTF. CDR3 in DNA: TGTGCTAGCAGTTCAGACATCTCTGGGGCCAACGTCCGGACTTTC.

This clonotype was seen only a few times. The rearrangement uses TRBV10-3 and TRBJ2-1, with a possible D match to TRBD2 (6 bases). The V gene's germline CDR1 is ENHRY and CDR2 SYGVKD. V was pared by 4 bases and J by 2 bases, with 12 bases between. CDR3 length: 15 residues. In DNA, the CDR3 is TGTGCCATCAGTGCGGGAGCGATGGCCTACAATGAGCAGTTCTTC. Residues: CAISAGAMAYNEQFF.

This clonotype showed up many times. V usage is TRBV5-1 and J usage is TRBJ2-5; 9 bases agree with TRBD1. There are 15 residues in the CDR3. Unmatched junction bases numbered 4, after V lost 0 bases and J lost 4 bases. Germline CDR1 SGHRS, CDR2 YFSETQ. The CDR3 region has the DNA TGCGCCAGCAGCTTGGGACAGGGGGAGTCAGAGACCCAGTACTTC. This gives the protein CASSLGQGESETQYF.

This clonotype came up a few times. The chain carries TRBV7-3 and TRBJ1-1, with 8 bases matching TRBD1. Germline V gives CDR1 SGHTA, CDR2 FQGTGA. The length of the CDR3 is 16 residues. With 0 bases clipped from V and 6 bases from J, the junction kept 9 bases outside the gene matches. CDR3 residues: CASSLTAAGGQAEAFF. CDR3 coding DNA: TGTGCCAGCAGCTTAACTGCCGCAGGGGGCCAGGCTGAAGCTTTCTTT.

The V and J genes are TRBV5-1 and TRBJ2-7; possibly TRBD1 for D (5 bases). Trimming shortened V by 0 bases and J by 0 bases, and 13 bases separated the two germline ends. CDR1 SGHRS and CDR2 YFSETQ come from the germline V gene. CDR3 length: 16 amino acids. The CDR3, as DNA: TGCGCCAGCAGCTTGGTGGCAGGGCTGAGCTCCTACGAGCAGTACTTC. Protein product: CASSLVAGLSSYEQYF.